Below are 12 T cell receptor beta chains sequenced from a single sample in a study of cytotoxic CD8 clonotypes in ibrutinib-treated CLL. Sequencing used immunoSEQ multiplex PCR; TCRdb keeps in-frame clones, though not all of them. The sample includes about 150,000 clones, about three quarters seen only once; the top ten take around 4.9%. Sequenced here: PBMCs, sampled after 24 months of ibrutinib treatment. The receptor set was obtained from a human donor with chronic lymphocytic leukemia.

The V call is TRBV5-4, the J call TRBJ1-1; 9 positions agree with TRBD1. The V gene's germline CDR1 is SGHNT and CDR2 YYREEE (reference sequence). Losses at the gene ends were 3 bases for V and 0 bases for J; bases not matched to a gene: 6. This CDR3 region has 16 residues. CDR3 amino acids: CASSSRTGALNTEAFF. Written as DNA, the CDR3 is TGTGCCAGCAGCTCCCGGACAGGGGCCCTGAACACTGAAGCTTTCTTT.

The chain uses TRBV4-3 and TRBJ1-5; D unclear. Germline-derived CDR1 and CDR2 are LGHNA and YSLEER. The CDR3 extends over 13 amino acids. Trimming pared 0 bases from V and 7 bases from J, leaving 7 bases between. The CDR3 nucleotides are TGCGCCAGCAGCCAAGAGGCTGGACAGCCCCAGCATTTT. The encoded protein is CASSQEAGQPQHF.

This clone was counted many times. This chain links TRBV7-2 with TRBJ2-1; no clear D. In germline, CDR1 is SGHTA, CDR2 FQGNSA. Between the trimmed V and J ends, which lost 3 bases and 0 bases, there was a span of 12 bases. CDR3 length: 16 residues. Here the CDR3 reads CASSFVVSSSYNEQFF. Written as DNA, the CDR3 is TGTGCCAGCAGCTTTGTGGTCTCGAGCTCCTACAATGAGCAGTTCTTC.

The chain carries TRBV28 and TRBJ2-7; D is uncertain. V lost 4 bases and J lost 1, with 20 bases in between. Germline V gene sequence: CDR1 MDHEN, CDR2 SYDVKM. CDR3 size: 17 residues. The CDR3 bases are TGTGCCAGCAGTTCCCCCCGCCCCCGTGGCGGTTCCTACGAGCAGTACTTC. This sequence encodes CASSSPRPRGGSYEQYF.

The V call is TRBV4-1, the J call TRBJ1-5, with 9 bases identical to TRBD1. CDR3 length equals 20 residues. The germline CDR1 and CDR2 sequences are MGHRA and YSYEKL. Losses at the gene ends were 0 bases for V and 2 bases for J; bases not matched to a gene: 14. CDR3 sequence reads: CASSQDGAGTGRVGNQPQHF. CDR3 nucleotide sequence: TGCGCCAGCAGCCAAGATGGGGCAGGGACAGGGAGGGTTGGCAATCAGCCCCAGCATTTT.

This clone was found a few times. The J gene is TRBJ1-1, the V gene TRBV30, with D possibly being TRBD1 (5 bases). Trimming took off 0 bases at V and 1 base at J, with 9 bases between the two ends. The CDR3 loop spans 14 amino acids. Germline values: CDR1 GTSNPN, CDR2 SVGIG (reference sequence). The chain's CDR3 is CAWSVGHQNTEAFF. In DNA form, the CDR3 reads TGTGCCTGGAGTGTAGGACACCAGAACACTGAAGCTTTCTTT.

The chain combines TRBV19 with TRBJ2-7; D may be TRBD2 (5 bases). V lost 5 bases, J lost 6 bases, and 29 bases lay in between. Germline CDR1 reads LNHDA; CDR2 reads SQIVND (reference sequence). The CDR3 is 18 amino acids. The CDR3 loop reads CASSGGSRLEGWSGEQYF. In nucleotides, the CDR3 is TGTGCCAGTAGTGGTGGGAGCCGCCTCGAGGGTTGGTCGGGCGAGCAGTACTTC.

The rearrangement uses TRBV30 and TRBJ2-7, with 10 bases that match TRBD1. Per germline, CDR1 GTSNPN and CDR2 SVGIG (reference sequence). V trimming: 3 bases; J trimming: 0 bases; junction bases outside the gene matches: 2. The CDR3 loop spans 14 amino acids. In DNA, the CDR3 is TGTGCCTGGAGCCGGACAGGGGGCTCCTACGAGCAGTACTTC. Translation: CAWSRTGGSYEQYF. Full variable domain (remainder filled in from reference TRBV30 and TRBJ2-7): SQTIHQWPATLVQPVGSPLSLECTVEGTSNPNLYWYRQAAGRGLQLLFYSVGIGQISSEVPQNLSASRPQDRQFILSSKKLLLSDSGFYLCAWSRTGGSYEQYFGPGTRLTVT.

The rearrangement links TRBV7-2 to TRBJ1-1; tentatively, D is TRBD1 (6 bases). CDR3 length: 15 residues. V was cut by 4 bases and J by 7 bases, with 19 bases left in between. Germline-derived CDR1 and CDR2 are SGHTA and FQGNSA. The CDR3 nucleotides read TGTGCCAGCAGCTGGCCGGGGGCCTCCGGGGGTGAAGCTTTCTTT. This sequence encodes CASSWPGASGGEAFF.

This clone was detected many times. The chain recombines TRBV4-1 with TRBJ2-3; TRBD1 matches 9 bases. Germline trimming cut 4 bases from V and 2 bases from J; bases unmatched to any gene: 1. Germline V gives CDR1 MGHRA, CDR2 YSYEKL. The CDR3 is 14 residues long. This CDR3 is CASSRTGATDTQYF. The CDR3 bases are TGCGCCAGCAGCCGGACAGGGGCCACAGATACGCAGTATTTT.

J is TRBJ2-7 and V is TRBV7-6; no firm D call. Looked up from germline, CDR1 is SGHVS and CDR2 is FNYEAQ. CDR3 length: 14 amino acids. Trimming took off 0 bases at V and 3 bases at J, with 9 bases between the two ends. CDR3 amino acids: CASSLAGSSYEQYF. As DNA, the CDR3 is TGTGCCAGCAGCTTAGCGGGGTCGAGCTACGAGCAGTACTTC.

This rearrangement joins TRBV14 to TRBJ2-5, with a tentative D call TRBD2 (5 bases). The CDR3 has 11 amino acids. Germline CDR1 is SGHDN and CDR2 is FVKESK. V lost 3 bases, J lost 12 bases, and 11 bases lay in between. In DNA, the CDR3 is TGTGCCAGCAGCCAGGACTGGCGGAAGTACTTC. This codes for CASSQDWRKYF. Complete variable domain (other parts from reference TRBV14 and TRBJ2-5): EAGVTQFPSHSVIEKGQTVTLRCDPISGHDNLYWYRRVMGKEIKFLLHFVKESKQDESGMPNNRFLAERTGGTYSTLKVQPAELEDSGVYFCASSQDWRKYFGPGTRLLVL.